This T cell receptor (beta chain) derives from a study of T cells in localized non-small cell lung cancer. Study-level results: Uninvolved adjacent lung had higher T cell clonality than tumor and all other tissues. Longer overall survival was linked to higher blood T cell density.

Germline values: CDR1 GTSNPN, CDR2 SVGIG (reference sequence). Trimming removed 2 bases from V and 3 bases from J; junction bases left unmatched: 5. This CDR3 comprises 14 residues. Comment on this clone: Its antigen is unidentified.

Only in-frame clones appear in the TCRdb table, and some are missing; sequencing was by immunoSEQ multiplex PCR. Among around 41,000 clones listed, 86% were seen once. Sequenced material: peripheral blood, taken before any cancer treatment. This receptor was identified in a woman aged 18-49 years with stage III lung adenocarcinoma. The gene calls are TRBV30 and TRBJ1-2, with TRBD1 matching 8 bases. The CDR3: CAWSRTGIYYGYTF. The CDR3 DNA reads TGTGCCTGGAGTCGGACAGGGATTTACTATGGCTACACCTTC.